This T cell receptor beta chain came from a study of type 1 and type 2 diabetes patients. On the study more broadly: Participants included type 1 and type 2 diabetes patients plus nondiabetic controls. The study, taken as a whole, reports: In CD4+ and CD8+ T cells, type 2 diabetes diversity exceeded type 1.

CDR1 MNHNY and CDR2 SVGAGI come from the germline V gene (reference sequence). V shed 2 bases and J shed 7 bases, with 14 bases lying between them. The CDR3 runs 15 residues. A remark on this clonotype: Its antigen remains unidentified.

Amplification started from genomic DNA. Multiplex PCR with 30 forward and 13 reverse primers amplified the TCR beta CDR3. Each CDR3 protein is one row after TCRdb ran MiXCR on the multiplex PCR reads. The sample holds a few hundred thousand distinct CDR3 sequences, around 47% seen once. Sample: peripheral blood mononuclear cells (PBMCs). This receptor was taken from a man aged 18 to 29 with type 2 diabetes. The V and J genes are TRBV6-6 and TRBJ2-2; D tentatively reads TRBD1 or TRBD2 (5 bases each). CDR3 bases: TGTGCCAGCAGTTACCCGGGGCAGCCCCACGGGGAGCTGTTTTTT. Its protein product is CASSYPGQPHGELFF.